The 27 T cell receptor beta chains reported below all come from one sample, sequenced in a study of blood T cell repertoires in COVID-19. The data were produced by immunoSEQ multiplex PCR, yet TCRdb's version contains in-frame clones alone and is incomplete. This repertoire shows about 60,000 clones, approximately 90% found once; its top ten account for approximately 14%. Sample: peripheral blood. The receptors were gathered from a human donor with active COVID-19. The donor label of this sample is uncertain.

In its sample, this clone was seen many times. This rearrangement joins TRBV12-3 or TRBV12-4 to TRBJ2-5; D is unclear. Trimming cost V 3 bases and J 9 bases, with 8 bases left between them. The CDR3 covers 11 residues. CDR3 protein: CASSFNNAQYF. The CDR3 coding sequence is TGTGCCAGCAGTTTTAATAATGCCCAGTACTTC.

The chain couples TRBV7-9 to TRBJ2-2, with a possible D match to TRBD1 (6 bases). Per the germline V gene, CDR1 is SEHNR and CDR2 is FQNEAQ (reference sequence). The CDR3 is made up of 17 amino acids. V lost 2 bases and J lost 4, with 17 bases in between. CDR3 sequence: CASSLMGGGPGTGELFF. Written as DNA, the CDR3 is TGTGCCAGCAGCTTAATGGGTGGGGGCCCCGGCACCGGGGAGCTGTTTTTT.

The chain has TRBV11-3 and TRBJ2-5, with 9 bases aligning to TRBD1. From germline, CDR1 is SGHNT and CDR2 YENEEA. V lost 5 bases, J lost 2 bases, and 6 bases stayed unmatched. The CDR3 runs to 15 residues. Written as DNA, the CDR3 is TGTGCCAGCAGCCGACGGACAGGGGAACAAGAGACCCAGTACTTC. It is translated as CASSRRTGEQETQYF.

This chain connects TRBV24-1 to TRBJ2-5, with 9 bases matching TRBD2. V gave up 3 bases and J gave up 4 bases; unmatched junction bases: 5. The CDR3 runs 15 residues. The germline gives CDR1 KGHDR, CDR2 SFDVKD. CDR3 nucleotides: TGTGCCACCAGTGATAGCCTAGCGGGAATAGAGACCCAGTACTTC. Its protein is CATSDSLAGIETQYF.

The chain is built from TRBV28 and TRBJ2-2, with D hard to call. The length of the CDR3 is 14 residues. Germline CDR1 reads MDHEN; CDR2 reads SYDVKM. V was pared by 3 bases and J by 2 bases, with 7 bases between. The CDR3 nucleotides are TGTGCCAGCAGTTTGAGTCTTAACACCGGGGAGCTGTTTTTT. Encoded protein: CASSLSLNTGELFF. Looking up the rest from reference TRBV28 and TRBJ2-2 gives the full variable domain: DVKVTQSSRYLVKRTGEKVFLECVQDMDHENMFWYRQDPGLGLRLIYFSYDVKMKEKGDIPEGYSVSREKKERFSLILESASTNQTSMYLCASSLSLNTGELFFGEGSRLTVL.

The chain couples TRBV5-6 to TRBJ1-4; the match to TRBD1 covers 8 bases. CDR1 and CDR2 (germline): SGHDT, YYEEEE. This CDR3 is built from 14 residues. The V gene end was trimmed by 4 bases and the J gene end by 8 bases; junction bases not matched to a gene: 7. CDR3 sequence: CASSPDRGSEKLFF. CDR3 in DNA: TGTGCCAGCAGCCCCGACAGGGGAAGCGAAAAACTGTTTTTT. The variable domain in full, completed from reference TRBV5-6 and TRBJ1-4, reads DAGVTQSPTHLIKTRGQQVTLRCSPKSGHDTVSWYQQALGQGPQFIFQYYEEEERQRGNFPDRFSGHQFPNYSSELNVNALLLGDSALYLCASSPDRGSEKLFFGSGTQLSVL.

The rearrangement links TRBV9 to TRBJ2-7; 11 bases are a match to TRBD2. V lost 3 bases, J lost 2 bases, and 7 bases stayed unmatched. Germline V gene sequence: CDR1 SGDLS, CDR2 YYNGEE. This CDR3 is built from 16 residues. CDR3 in DNA: TGTGCCAGCAGCGGTCGACTAGCGGGGCGCCCCTACGAGCAGTACGTC. Translation gives CASSGRLAGRPYEQYV.

This clone was counted a few times. The V and J genes are TRBV19 and TRBJ1-2; D is uncertain. CDR1 and CDR2 from the germline V gene are LNHDA and SQIVND (reference sequence). V lost 7 bases and J 3 bases, leaving 9 bases between the germline ends. The CDR3 runs to 12 residues. CDR3 DNA: TGTGCCAGTAAGAACAGATACTATGGCTACACCTTC. Translation gives CASKNRYYGYTF.

This clone was counted only a few times. The rearrangement uses TRBV29-1 and TRBJ2-7, with D perhaps matching TRBD2 (5 bases). The CDR3 runs to 13 residues. Germline V gene sequence: CDR1 SQVTM, CDR2 ANQGSEA. The V end was cut by 0 bases, the J end by 2 bases, with 8 bases between. CDR3 loop: CSVEDRGTYEQYF. The CDR3 coding sequence is TGCAGCGTTGAAGATCGAGGGACCTACGAGCAGTACTTC.

This chain joins TRBV7-3 and TRBJ2-1, with a possible D match to TRBD1 (5 bases). Germline assignment: CDR1 SGHTA and CDR2 FQGTGA. The length of the CDR3 is 16 residues. V was trimmed by 0 bases and J by 0 bases, leaving 9 bases between them. The CDR3 loop reads CASSLTAQGSYNEQFF. DNA for the CDR3: TGTGCCAGCAGCTTAACTGCGCAGGGCTCCTACAATGAGCAGTTCTTC.

The chain has TRBV9 and TRBJ1-2, with no clear D. The V gene lost 4 bases and the J gene lost 4 bases, with 20 bases spanning the gap. The CDR3 has 16 residues. Germline CDR1 and CDR2: SGDLS and YYNGEE. CDR3 loop: CASSPRRGLGLYGYTF. The CDR3 DNA reads as TGTGCCAGCAGCCCGCGAAGAGGACTTGGCCTCTATGGCTACACCTTC.

The chain combines TRBV6-5 with TRBJ2-6; D is ambiguous. Germline V lookup: CDR1 MNHEY, CDR2 SVGAGI. The CDR3 is 13 residues long. V was shortened by 5 bases and J by 2 bases, with 4 bases between the two germline ends. The CDR3 bases are TGTGCCAGCAGTATCACTGGGGCCAACGTCCTGACTTTC. Protein product: CASSITGANVLTF.

The V and J genes are TRBV18 and TRBJ2-1, with a weak D call TRBD2 (5 bases). The CDR3 sequence is 16 residues long. Trimming removed 4 bases at V and 4 bases at J, with 17 bases between. Looked up from germline, CDR1 is KGHSH and CDR2 is LQKENI. CDR3 coding DNA: TGTGCCAGCTCACTGGCGGGTGCGCTCCCTTACAATGAGCAGTTCTTC. This sequence encodes CASSLAGALPYNEQFF.

V gene TRBV27 combines with J gene TRBJ2-7, with 9 bases lining up with TRBD1. V dropped 3 bases and J dropped 3; count of bases not matched to a gene: 3. The length of the CDR3 is 14 residues. Germline CDR1 and CDR2: MNHEY and SMNVEV (reference sequence). CDR3 region: CASSFRDRDYEQYF. The CDR3 DNA sequence: TGTGCCAGCAGTTTTCGGGACAGGGACTACGAGCAGTACTTC.

The CDR3 DNA is TGTGCCAGCACCACATTCGGCGGGGGGGGCCGAGAGACCCAGTACTTC. Encoded protein: CASTTFGGGGRETQYF. The chain uses TRBV5-5 and TRBJ2-5; 9 bases map to TRBD2. The trim removed 6 bases at V and 4 bases at J, leaving 13 bases unmatched. The germline V gene encodes CDR1 SGHKS and CDR2 YYEKEE (reference sequence). This CDR3 has 16 residues.

The V call is TRBV27, the J call TRBJ2-4, with 7 bases that match TRBD1. After removal of 6 bases from V and 8 bases from J, the junction contained 10 bases not matched to a gene. Per germline, CDR1 MNHEY and CDR2 SMNVEV (reference sequence). CDR3 length: 14 residues. The CDR3: CASRPAGGSDIQYF. CDR3 in DNA: TGTGCCAGCAGACCGGCAGGGGGAAGTGACATTCAGTACTTC.

The chain combines TRBV3-1 (or the pseudogene TRBV3-2) with TRBJ2-1, with unresolved D. There are 15 residues in the CDR3. The germline V and J ends were trimmed by 0 bases and 0 bases, with 6 bases remaining between them. Germline V lookup: CDR1 LGHDT, CDR2 YNNKEL (reference sequence). The CDR3 loop is CASSQDLSSYNEQFF. Here the CDR3 DNA reads TGTGCCAGCAGCCAAGATTTGAGCTCCTACAATGAGCAGTTCTTC.

V usage is TRBV4-3 and J usage is TRBJ2-4; 8 bases map to TRBD1. The CDR3 sequence is 14 residues long. V lost 2 bases to trimming and J lost 7 bases; unmatched junction nucleotides: 4. The germline V gene has CDR1 LGHNA and CDR2 YSLEER. This CDR3 reads CASSQSRTGNIQYF. CDR3 bases: TGCGCCAGCAGCCAATCCCGGACAGGGAACATTCAGTACTTC.

The chain employs TRBV7-8 and TRBJ2-3, with 9 bases aligning to TRBD2. V lost 5 bases to trimming and J lost 5 bases; unmatched junction nucleotides: 11. Germline V CDR1 and CDR2: SGHVS, FQNEAQ. CDR3 size: 16 residues. The CDR3 sequence: CASSPTTSGPIDTQYF. The DNA of the CDR3 is TGTGCCAGCAGCCCCACAACTAGCGGGCCCATAGATACGCAGTATTTT.

This chain joins TRBV19 and TRBJ1-4; TRBD1 aligns across 9 bases. The CDR3 sequence is 14 residues long. The germline V gene has CDR1 LNHDA and CDR2 SQIVND (reference sequence). V shed 6 bases, J shed 7 bases, and the junction held 6 bases outside the gene matches. CDR3 amino acids: CASSPTGGREKLFF. In DNA form, the CDR3 reads TGTGCCAGTAGCCCGACAGGGGGACGTGAAAAACTGTTTTTT. Full variable domain (outside the CDR3, taken from reference TRBV19 and TRBJ1-4): DGGITQSPKYLFRKEGQNVTLSCEQNLNHDAMYWYRQDPGQGLRLIYYSQIVNDFQKGDIAEGYSVSREKKESFPLTVTSAQKNPTAFYLCASSPTGGREKLFFGSGTQLSVL.

This chain joins TRBV4-3 and TRBJ1-4, with TRBD1 as a possible D gene (6 bases). The CDR3 consists of 16 residues. Trimming removed 0 bases at V and 7 bases at J, with 15 bases between. Germline V gene lookup returns CDR1 LGHNA and CDR2 YSLEER. The DNA for the CDR3 is TGCGCCAGCAGCCAAGATTATGTGGGGGCCGCTGAAAAACTGTTTTTT. Residues: CASSQDYVGAAEKLFF.

The chain has TRBV18 and TRBJ2-1, with a weak D call TRBD2 (5 bases). CDR1 is KGHSH and CDR2 is LQKENI in the germline V gene. V lost 1 base, J lost 5 bases, and 6 bases lay in between. This CDR3 has 13 amino acids. The DNA of the CDR3 is TGTGCCAGCTCACCACGGACTGACAATGAGCAGTTCTTC. The encoded protein is CASSPRTDNEQFF.

V and J are TRBV27 and TRBJ1-1; a weak D match, TRBD1 (5 bases). V was trimmed by 4 bases and J by 6 bases, leaving 9 bases between them. This CDR3 spans 12 amino acids. Germline V lookup: CDR1 MNHEY, CDR2 SMNVEV (reference sequence). In DNA, the CDR3 is TGTGCCAGCAGTTGGGGAGGGGCTGAAGCTTTCTTT. It yields the protein CASSWGGAEAFF.

This clone showed up just once. This chain uses TRBV6-5 with TRBJ1-2; D is uncertain. V lost 3 bases to trimming and J lost 4 bases, with 18 bases between them. The CDR3 is 16 amino acids. Germline loops: CDR1 MNHEY, CDR2 SVGAGI. This CDR3 reads CASSYKNSRSSYGYTF. CDR3 coding DNA: TGTGCCAGCAGTTATAAAAACAGCCGTTCCAGCTATGGCTACACCTTC.

V is TRBV29-1 and J is TRBJ1-1; D gene uncertain. Germline V lookup: CDR1 SQVTM, CDR2 ANQGSEA. The V gene lost 3 bases and the J gene lost 0 bases, with 8 bases spanning the gap. This CDR3 is 13 amino acids long. The CDR3 DNA reads TGCAGCGTTGATGAGTCGGTGAACACTGAAGCTTTCTTT. Its translation: CSVDESVNTEAFF.

The count of this clone is one. The V and J genes are TRBV7-9 and TRBJ1-3, with 10 bases fitting TRBD1. Per germline, CDR1 SEHNR and CDR2 FQNEAQ (reference sequence). Trimming removed 8 bases from V and 2 bases from J; junction bases left unmatched: 6. This CDR3 contains 15 residues. Written as DNA, the CDR3 is TGTGCCAGCGTAGGGGACAGGGGCCCTGGAAACACCATATATTTT. Residues: CASVGDRGPGNTIYF. The whole variable domain, filled in from reference TRBV7-9 and TRBJ1-3, reads DTGVSQNPRHKITKRGQNVTFRCDPISEHNRLYWYRQTLGQGPEFLTYFQNEAQLEKSRLLSDRFSAERPKGSFSTLEIQRTEQGDSAMYLCASVGDRGPGNTIYFGEGSWLTVV.

The chain has TRBV29-1 and TRBJ1-1; D is uncertain. Germline values: CDR1 SQVTM, CDR2 ANQGSEA. The V and J ends lost 5 bases and 4 bases respectively, with 11 bases between them. The CDR3 length is 12 residues. The CDR3 nucleotides are TGCAGCGTTAATGCCCCGGGCACTGAAGCTTTCTTT. Protein sequence: CSVNAPGTEAFF.